The next 3 T cell receptor beta chains were all read from a single sample in a study of blood T cell repertoires in COVID-19. Libraries were prepared by immunoSEQ multiplex PCR; TCRdb keeps only in-frame clonotypes and omits some of them. The sample records approximately 52,000 clones, about nine tenths being singletons. The material sequenced was peripheral blood. The receptor source for this set is a man in his sixties or seventies with acute or convalescent COVID-19.

This chain uses TRBV5-8 with TRBJ1-1; 9 bases are shared with TRBD1. The germline CDR1 and CDR2 sequences are SGHTS and YDEGEE. J lost 2 bases, V lost 3 bases, and 8 bases had no gene match. CDR3 length equals 16 residues. The DNA of the CDR3 is TGTGCCAGCAGCTGGGGGACAGGGATAATTAACACTGAAGCTTTCTTT. This translates into CASSWGTGIINTEAFF.

The chain employs TRBV28 and TRBJ1-1; D is unresolved. The V end was cut by 6 bases, the J end by 4 bases, with 12 bases between. The germline gives CDR1 MDHEN, CDR2 SYDVKM. The CDR3 covers 13 residues. The DNA of the CDR3 is TGTGCCAGCAGGCGAGAGGTTCGCACTGAAGCTTTCTTT. Protein: CASRREVRTEAFF. Looking up the rest from reference TRBV28 and TRBJ1-1 gives the full variable domain: DVKVTQSSRYLVKRTGEKVFLECVQDMDHENMFWYRQDPGLGLRLIYFSYDVKMKEKGDIPEGYSVSREKKERFSLILESASTNQTSMYLCASRREVRTEAFFGQGTRLTVV.

The V call is TRBV3-1 (or the pseudogene TRBV3-2), the J call TRBJ2-5; D perhaps matches TRBD2 (5 bases). With 0 bases removed from V and 6 bases from J, the gap between germline ends came to 14 bases. Germline lookup yields CDR1 LGHDT and CDR2 YNNKEL (reference sequence). This CDR3 has 15 residues. DNA for the CDR3: TGTGCCAGCAGCCAAGACGGGATGGAGCGGAAGACCCAGTACTTC. It specifies CASSQDGMERKTQYF.